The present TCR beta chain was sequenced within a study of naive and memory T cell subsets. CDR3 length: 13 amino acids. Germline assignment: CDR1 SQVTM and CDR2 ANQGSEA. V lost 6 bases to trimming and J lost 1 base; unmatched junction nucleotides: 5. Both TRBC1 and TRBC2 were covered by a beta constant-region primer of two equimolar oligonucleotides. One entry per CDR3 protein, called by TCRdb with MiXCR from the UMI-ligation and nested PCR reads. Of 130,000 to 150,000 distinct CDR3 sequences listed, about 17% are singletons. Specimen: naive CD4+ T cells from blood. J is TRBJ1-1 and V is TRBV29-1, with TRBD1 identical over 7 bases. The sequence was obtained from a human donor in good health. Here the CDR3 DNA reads TGCAGCGTCCGGGACAGCCGGAACACTGAAGCTTTCTTT. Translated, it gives CSVRDSRNTEAFF.